This T cell receptor beta chain comes out of a study of CD8 T cells in ankylosing spondylitis. Regarding the study as a whole: Within ankylosing spondylitis blood, a TCR beta motif made up of fewer than ten highly homologous variants appeared to be characteristic.

The CDR3 totals 14 residues. With 0 bases removed from V and 3 bases from J, the gap between germline ends came to 7 bases. Germline V gene sequence: CDR1 SGHTA, CDR2 FQGNSA. This clonotype was observed many times. Antigen unknown. TCRdb reprocessed the 5' RACE reads via MiXCR and lists one record per CDR3 protein. The sample consists of about 510,000 distinct CDR3 sequences, approximately 5.3% of them appearing once. This chain joins TRBV7-2 and TRBJ2-3; D call uncertain. The sequenced sample was blood, either unsorted or a sorted T cell fraction (not recorded which). This sequence originates from a male donor with ankylosing spondylitis. CDR3 region: CASSLASQTDTQYF. CDR3 bases: TGTGCCAGCAGCTTAGCTAGTCAGACAGATACGCAGTATTTT.